This T cell receptor beta chain was sequenced during a study of cytomegalovirus exposure and HLA in healthy donors. Study results and caveats: A later analysis reported that several of the most significant clusters appeared to be linked to common viral pathogens, among them Epstein-Barr virus. A later analysis showed that HLA-associated TCR beta chains had undergone more clonal expansion than equally common others. According to an earlier analysis, most TCR beta V segments yielded productive rearrangements about 87% or about 30% of the time.

Likely unrecorded immune exposures existed in these nominally healthy donors. In regard to this clone: Its antigen is not known.

Both 60 Vbeta primers and 13 Jbeta primers went into the PCR. Some clones are missing from TCRdb's copy, which holds only in-frame ones; the method was immunoSEQ multiplex PCR. The profile shows 75,000 to 80,000 clones, about 66% of them singletons. CDR1 is MDHEN and CDR2 is SYDVKM in the germline V gene. The CDR3 runs 14 residues. Trimming pared 5 bases from V and 4 bases from J, leaving 12 bases between. The clonotype comes from a man between 60 and 75 years old in good health and CMV-seropositive. The V and J genes are TRBV28 and TRBJ1-3; D may be TRBD1 (6 bases). Material for sequencing was PBMCs. For the CDR3, the DNA is TGTGCCAGCAGTCCCGGACAGAGCGGAAACACCATATATTTT. It translates to CASSPGQSGNTIYF.